The source of this T cell receptor beta chain is a study of blood T cell repertoires in COVID-19. The overall study: Samples taken during acute and convalescent COVID-19 were collected in the United States, Italy and Spain. T cells, B-cell-depleted T cells, or PBMCs supplied cDNA or gDNA.

Per the original methods: Nucleated cell number was recorded as an estimate derived from reference gene primer amplification. TCRdb keeps only in-frame clones here, not all; method: immunoSEQ multiplex PCR. That table gives V, J and clone size, and the DNA gave D and trimming. The table lists about 24,000 clones, nearly 90% of them singletons. Note on this clone: Other DNA sequences in the sample encode the same CDR3.

The V gene's germline CDR1 is SNHLY and CDR2 FYNNEI. The CDR3 loop spans 17 amino acids. V dropped 8 bases and J dropped 3; count of bases not matched to a gene: 8. This chain joins TRBV2 and TRBJ2-2; the match to TRBD2 covers 14 bases. Sequencing input: peripheral blood. The receptor was isolated from a human donor in a cohort sampled during active COVID-19. CDR3 sequence: CASCRLAGGRDTGELFF. CDR3 bases: TGTGCCAGCTGCCGACTAGCGGGGGGGCGGGACACCGGGGAGCTGTTTTTT.